This is a list of T cell receptor beta chains from one sample in a study of vaccination and CD4 T cells after COVID-19. Their specific antigens are unknown. TCRdb re-analysed the PCR reads in MiXCR, keeping a single row per CDR3 protein. The table records some 11,000 distinct CDR3 sequences, around 60% of them present only once. Material: CD4+ T cells from blood, cultured in vitro. The receptors stem from a human donor who had recovered from COVID-19. Each CDR3 is given with its conserved first and last residue. Size values are once, few and many counts, or a class for expanded clones, and some rows have none.

NA	TRBV2	TRBJ1-2	CASSIDTYGYTF
few	TRBV20-1	TRBJ2-3	CSARQWRDLNTQYF
NA	TRBV21-1	TRBJ2-1	CASSPEKLAGKSTYNEQFF
few	TRBV6-1	TRBJ2-5	CASSLDMEETQYF
NA	TRBV2	TRBJ2-1	CASSQTGYEHNEQFF
NA	TRBV19	TRBJ1-5	CASSISDSAAQPQHF
NA	TRBV25-1	TRBJ2-3	CASSEFGADTQYF
NA	TRBV6-2/TRBV6-3	TRBJ2-5	CASSRDGRIQETQYF
NA	TRBV6-1	TRBJ2-7	CASSEALGLGEQYF
few	TRBV25-1	TRBJ1-5	CASSDLGGIQPQHF
NA	TRBV2	TRBJ2-5	CASRPPGAYQETQYF
NA	TRBV20-1	TRBJ2-7	CSARGGAGSYEQYF
few	TRBV24-1	TRBJ1-2	CATSDSRDRVGYTF
NA	TRBV5-4	TRBJ2-5	CASTPGAGGPQETQYF
NA	TRBV12-3/TRBV12-4	TRBJ2-5	CASSHGLIKETQYF
NA	TRBV27	TRBJ1-2	CASSTQTGNYGYTF
NA	TRBV30	TRBJ1-1	CAWSADRLNTEAFF
NA	TRBV11-2	TRBJ1-2	CASSPLRTGSYGYTF
few	TRBV2	TRBJ1-5	CASSEWGQGDNQPQHF
NA	TRBV7-6	TRBJ1-1	CASSSTPTTEAFF
NA	TRBV2	TRBJ1-6	CASQTVLGSPLHF
few	TRBV7-9	TRBJ1-2	CASSHSDVDGYTF
NA	TRBV7-6	TRBJ2-7	CASSPLTGAYEQYF
NA	TRBV7-3	TRBJ2-7	CASSLTADRDYEQYF
NA	TRBV19	TRBJ1-1	CASSIDGGVGTEAFF
NA	TRBV10-1	TRBJ1-1	CASSESPLENTEAFF
NA	TRBV10-3	TRBJ1-5	CAISQQGNQPQHF
NA	TRBV6-1	TRBJ1-2	CATGTGENYGYTF
NA	TRBV5-1	TRBJ1-2	CASSLVGQVDGYTF
NA	TRBV7-6	TRBJ1-6	CASSVPPTPTDYNSPLHF
NA	TRBV7-9	TRBJ2-5	CASSSAGSLGETQYF